The T cell receptor beta chain under discussion was sequenced for a study of T cells in Graves' hyperthyroidism and ophthalmopathy. General study results and limits: Most clonotypes expanded in the thyroid (above 0.001) were also present in blood.

The length of the CDR3 is 16 residues. Losses at the gene ends were 4 bases for V and 0 bases for J; bases not matched to a gene: 7. In germline, CDR1 is DFQATT, CDR2 SNEGSKA (reference sequence). Researchers took RNA transcripts and amplified the TCR beta CDR3 regions from them. The HTBI primer set drove a first-round RT-PCR of the TCR CDR3. TCRdb itself ran the multiplex PCR reads through MiXCR, one entry per CDR3 protein. The table records fewer than 800,000 distinct CDR3 sequences, roughly 15% of them present only once. This clonotype appeared many times. Its antigen is not known. Graves' hyperthyroidism was deemed stable given no ophthalmopathy progression within 18 months. Lactation, pregnancy, other autoimmune disease or uncontrolled infection excluded patients.

The chain recombines TRBV20-1 with TRBJ2-4; TRBD1 agrees at 9 bases. The sequenced sample was blood. The sequence derives from a man between 18 and 29 years old with Graves' hyperthyroidism. The CDR3: CSATSTGGIAKNIQYF. The DNA of the CDR3 is TGCAGTGCTACTAGTACAGGGGGCATAGCCAAAAACATTCAGTACTTC.